What follows are 2 T cell receptor beta chains derived from one specimen sequenced in a study of T cell responses to AZD1222 COVID-19 vaccine. The method was immunoSEQ multiplex PCR; TCRdb's version includes in-frame clones alone and lacks a portion of them. The table records approximately 190,000 clones, 75% to 90% of them present only once. The sample was peripheral blood, taken on day 0 of MenACWY control vaccination. These receptors were obtained from an adult in good health.

This chain links TRBV2 with TRBJ2-7; TRBD1 aligns across 10 bases. The CDR3 sequence is 15 residues long. J lost 6 bases, V lost 1 base, and 6 bases had no gene match. CDR1 SNHLY and CDR2 FYNNEI come from the germline V gene. For the CDR3, the DNA is TGTGCCAGCAGTGAAGTTAGGACAGGGGGGGCCGAGCAGTACTTC. Encoded protein: CASSEVRTGGAEQYF.

The rearrangement joins TRBV2 to TRBJ1-6, with D uncertain. The CDR3 is 14 amino acids. Trimming stripped 6 bases from V and 8 bases from J, with 14 bases between. Germline V gene sequence: CDR1 SNHLY, CDR2 FYNNEI. CDR3: CASRDYYTYSPLHF. The CDR3 nucleotides are TGTGCCAGCAGGGACTACTACACGTATTCACCCCTCCACTTT.